This T cell receptor beta chain comes out of a study of cytomegalovirus exposure and HLA in healthy donors. Study overall: The approximately 120 validation repertoires used the same platform as the approximately 700 first-cohort repertoires (as reported by a later analysis).

Generated by immunoSEQ multiplex PCR, the TCRdb table keeps only in-frame clones and is missing some. Among 140,000 to 150,000 clones listed, about 94% were seen once. The sequencing input was PBMCs. This TCR derives from a man between 18 and 35 years old in good health and CMV-seropositive.

The CDR3 region is CSAGFTDTQYF. Written as DNA, the CDR3 is TGCAGTGCCGGTTTCACAGATACGCAGTATTTT. The chain is built from TRBV20-1 and TRBJ2-3; the D is unclear. The germline V gene encodes CDR1 DFQATT and CDR2 SNEGSKA (reference sequence). The CDR3 contains 11 residues. V was pared by 6 bases and J by 2 bases, with 6 bases between.